The clone carrying this T cell receptor beta chain was found many times. What it recognizes is unknown. Template-switch 5'RACE cDNA synthesis added a 10-nucleotide unique molecular identifier. Each sequencing run yielded over 180 million TCR-beta sequences from 15-18 subjects. TCRdb reprocessed the 5' RACE reads with MiXCR, giving one entry per CDR3 protein. The sample lists nearly 45,000 distinct CDR3 sequences; roughly 13% were seen once. The data stem from a study of neurological immune-mediated disorders. Notes on the study in general: Subjects shared no identical expanded-clone CDR3 amino acid sequences, suggesting private TCR-beta repertoires in all groups.

The germline CDR1 and CDR2 sequences are SGHKS and YYEKEE (reference sequence). The CDR3 is made up of 16 amino acids. With 4 bases removed from V and 3 bases from J, the gap between germline ends came to 19 bases. The study used blood bank volunteers in Maryland, USA, as healthy controls. This receptor was identified in a female donor in good health. The chain employs TRBV5-5 and TRBJ2-5; D remains unclear. The sample consisted of PBMCs. CDR3 residues: CASSLGGGWGKETQYF. Written as DNA, the CDR3 is TGTGCCAGCAGCCTTGGCGGCGGTTGGGGAAAAGAGACCCAGTACTTC.